This paragraph covers one TCR beta chain sequence. The V gene's germline CDR1 is SGHRS and CDR2 YFSETQ. This CDR3 has 14 residues. Deletions cut 3 bases from V and 8 bases from J, with 17 bases between. TCRdb's table, derived via immunoSEQ multiplex PCR, lists solely in-frame clones and lacks some. Of over 80,000 clones listed, under 85% are singletons. The sample originates from a study of ipilimumab plus nivolumab after autologous stem cell transplantation. Across the study: Patients received a median of roughly 5 ipilimumab and roughly 8 nivolumab doses.

Material: PBMCs, obtained in a trial of ipilimumab plus nivolumab as post-transplant consolidation. The chain is built from TRBV5-1 and TRBJ1-2, with D hard to call. The source of this sequence is a male donor with diffuse large B-cell lymphoma. The CDR3 sequence: CASSSRTESGGYTF. The CDR3 DNA reads TGCGCCAGCAGCTCTCGGACGGAATCGGGAGGCTACACCTTC. The full variable domain, rest sourced from reference TRBV5-1 and TRBJ1-2, is KAGVTQTPRYLIKTRGQQVTLSCSPISGHRSVSWYQQTPGQGLQFLFEYFSETQRNKGNFPGRFSGRQFSNSRSEMNVSTLELGDSALYLCASSSRTESGGYTFGSGTRLTVV.